This T cell receptor (beta chain) was captured in a study of cytomegalovirus exposure and HLA in healthy donors. Whole-study context: Among 150 million to 200 million T cells, an earlier analysis found 117 million unique TCR beta sequences.

This clone has a handful of counts. As yet, its antigen is unknown. CDR1 is MNHEY and CDR2 is SVGAGI in the germline V gene. The V end lost 6 bases, the J end lost 1 base, and 9 bases lay between the germline ends. The CDR3 runs to 13 residues. Regarding the study as a whole: Later examination showed HLA-associated TCR beta chains had greater clonal expansion than equally common others. In a later analysis, 15,000 to 20,000 TCR beta sequences were associated with HLA alleles at 0.05 false discovery rate. With high specificity and sensitivity, the classifier reportedly diagnosed cytomegalovirus status.

The PCR ran on 60 Vbeta and 13 Jbeta primers. Only in-frame clones appear in the TCRdb table, and some are missing; sequencing was by immunoSEQ multiplex PCR. The data contain around 130,000 clones, 66% of them seen just once; the ten biggest clones take up approximately 6.5%. Sample: PBMCs. The TCR was taken from a woman in her fifties or sixties in good health and CMV-seronegative. The chain is built from TRBV6-5 and TRBJ1-1; D gene ambiguous. CDR3 bases: TGTGCCAGCAGCCCACCCGGGAACACTGAAGCTTTCTTT. It encodes CASSPPGNTEAFF.